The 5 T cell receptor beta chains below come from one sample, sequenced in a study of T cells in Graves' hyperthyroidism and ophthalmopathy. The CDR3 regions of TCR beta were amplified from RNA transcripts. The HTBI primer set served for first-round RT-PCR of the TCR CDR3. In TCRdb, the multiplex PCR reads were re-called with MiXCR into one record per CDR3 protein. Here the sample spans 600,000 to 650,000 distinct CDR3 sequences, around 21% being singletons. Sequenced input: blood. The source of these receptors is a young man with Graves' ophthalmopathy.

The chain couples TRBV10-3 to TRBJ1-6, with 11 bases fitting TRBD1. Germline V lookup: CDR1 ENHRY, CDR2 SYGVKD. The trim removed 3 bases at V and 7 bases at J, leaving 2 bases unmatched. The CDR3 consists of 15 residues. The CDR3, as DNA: TGTGCCATCAGTGAAGGACAGGGGGCCAATTCACCCCTCCACTTT. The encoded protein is CAISEGQGANSPLHF.

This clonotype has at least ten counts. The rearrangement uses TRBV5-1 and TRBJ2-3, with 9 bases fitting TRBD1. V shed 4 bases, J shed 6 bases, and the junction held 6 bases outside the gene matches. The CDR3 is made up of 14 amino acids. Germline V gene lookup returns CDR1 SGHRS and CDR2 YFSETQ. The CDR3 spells CASSRDRVPDTQYF. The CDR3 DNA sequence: TGCGCCAGCAGCCGGGACAGGGTTCCCGATACGCAGTATTTT.

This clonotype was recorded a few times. As DNA, the CDR3 is TGCGCCAGCAGCTTCAGACAGTCGGGAGCTGAAGCTTTCTTT. Amino acids: CASSFRQSGAEAFF. The V and J genes are TRBV5-1 and TRBJ1-1; TRBD1 might be the D (5 bases). This CDR3 is 14 amino acids long. CDR1 is SGHRS and CDR2 is YFSETQ in the germline V gene. With 2 bases removed from V and 6 bases from J, the gap between germline ends came to 14 bases. The full variable domain, in which reference TRBV5-1 and TRBJ1-1 provide the parts outside the CDR3, is KAGVTQTPRYLIKTRGQQVTLSCSPISGHRSVSWYQQTPGQGLQFLFEYFSETQRNKGNFPGRFSGRQFSNSRSEMNVSTLELGDSALYLCASSFRQSGAEAFFGQGTRLTVV.

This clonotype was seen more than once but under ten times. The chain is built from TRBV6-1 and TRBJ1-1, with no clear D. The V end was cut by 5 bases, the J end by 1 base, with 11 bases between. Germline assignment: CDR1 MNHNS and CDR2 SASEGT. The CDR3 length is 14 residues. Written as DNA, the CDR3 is TGTGCCAGCAGTCCCGTTACCGGGAACACTGAAGCTTTCTTT. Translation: CASSPVTGNTEAFF.

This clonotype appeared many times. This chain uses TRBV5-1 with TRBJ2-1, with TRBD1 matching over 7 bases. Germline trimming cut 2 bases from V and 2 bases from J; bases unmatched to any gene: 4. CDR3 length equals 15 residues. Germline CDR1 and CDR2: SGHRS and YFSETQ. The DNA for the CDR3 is TGCGCCAGCAGCTTAACAGGGGAAACCTACAATGAGCAGTTCTTC. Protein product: CASSLTGETYNEQFF.